A selection of T cell receptor beta chains follows, all from one sample in a study of PD-1 blockade in classical Hodgkin lymphoma. The table came from immunoSEQ multiplex PCR; TCRdb's copy has only in-frame clones and leaves some out. Of more than 20,000 clones in the sample, around nine tenths were seen once. The sample here was peripheral blood mononuclear cells (PBMCs), taken before the fourth cycle of nivolumab. Source of these receptors: a human donor with classical Hodgkin lymphoma. Both conserved end residues are part of each CDR3. The D gene is left open where the match is weak. Clone size is stated in some rows and not others, as once, few, many or a class when expanded.

D gene,J gene,V gene,clone size,CDR3 protein,CDR3 DNA
TRBD1,TRBJ1-5,TRBV5-4,NA,CASSLGTGGAGGDQPQHF,TGTGCCAGCAGCCTTGGGACAGGGGGCGCGGGGGGGGATCAGCCCCAGCATTTT
TRBD1,TRBJ1-6,TRBV9,NA,CASSAARPGQGATNDHSYNSPLHF,TGTGCCAGCAGCGCAGCCCGGCCGGGACAGGGGGCGACCAATGACCACTCCTATAATTCACCCCTCCACTTT
NA,TRBJ1-1,TRBV18,NA,CASSPGGLAFF,TGTGCCAGCTCACCAGGCGGCCTGGCTTTCTTT
NA,TRBJ2-1,TRBV27,NA,CASSLFLQVGGEQFF,TGTGCCAGCAGTTTATTCCTCCAGGTGGGCGGGGAGCAGTTCTTC
NA,TRBJ1-1,TRBV7-2,few,CASSSGWGNTEAFF,TGTGCCAGCAGCTCAGGGTGGGGGAACACTGAAGCTTTCTTT
NA,TRBJ2-1,TRBV7-9,NA,CASSFVDEQFF,TGTGCCAGCAGCTTTGTAGATGAGCAGTTCTTC
TRBD1,TRBJ2-7,TRBV12-5,NA,CASGLATGGAYEQYF,TGTGCTAGTGGTTTGGCGACAGGGGGCGCCTACGAGCAGTACTTC
NA,TRBJ1-6,TRBV5-6,NA,CASSLRLGETSPLHF,TGTGCCAGCAGCTTGAGATTGGGCGAAACTTCACCCCTCCACTTT
TRBD2,TRBJ2-3,TRBV4-2,NA,CASSRGDRASGGPASTDTQYF,TGTGCCAGCAGCCGAGGAGACAGGGCTAGCGGGGGGCCAGCTAGCACAGATACGCAGTATTTT
NA,TRBJ2-3,TRBV7-9,NA,CASSRLHGSGGTDTQYF,TGTGCCAGCAGCCGACTCCATGGTAGCGGAGGCACAGATACGCAGTATTTT
NA,TRBJ1-3,TRBV5-1,NA,CASSSNYGNSGNTIYF,TGCGCCAGCAGCTCGAACTACGGAAACTCTGGAAACACCATATATTTT
TRBD1,TRBJ1-4,TRBV30,NA,CAWSRRQGEKLFF,TGTGCCTGGAGTAGGAGACAGGGTGAAAAACTGTTTTTT
NA,TRBJ1-4,TRBV5-1,NA,CASSFGTGREKLFF,TGCGCCAGCAGCTTCGGGACGGGGAGGGAAAAACTGTTTTTT
NA,TRBJ1-1,TRBV6-5,NA,CASRVNTEAFF,TGTGCCAGCAGGGTGAACACTGAAGCTTTCTTT
TRBD2,TRBJ2-7,TRBV5-1,NA,CASSLSGLAVAYEQYF,TGCGCCAGCAGCCTGTCGGGACTAGCGGTTGCCTACGAGCAGTACTTC
TRBD2,TRBJ2-7,TRBV28,NA,CASRRGNHEQYF,TGTGCCAGCAGGCGGGGGAACCACGAGCAGTACTTC
TRBD2,TRBJ2-5,TRBV5-1,NA,CASSVLAGGQETQYF,TGCGCCAGCAGCGTACTAGCGGGGGGGCAAGAGACCCAGTACTTC
NA,TRBJ1-5,TRBV28,NA,CGSRGSYSNQPQHF,TGTGGTTCCCGGGGGTCTTATAGCAATCAGCCCCAGCATTTT
NA,TRBJ1-2,TRBV27,NA,CASSGQSPNYGYTF,TGTGCCAGCAGCGGACAGTCCCCTAACTATGGCTACACCTTC
NA,TRBJ2-1,TRBV2,NA,CASSERQGYNEQFF,TGTGCCAGCAGTGAGCGGCAGGGCTACAATGAGCAGTTCTTC
TRBD2,TRBJ2-1,TRBV9,NA,CASSVVGGGTSPNEQFF,TGTGCCAGCAGCGTAGTAGGAGGAGGGACTAGCCCGAATGAGCAGTTCTTC
TRBD1,TRBJ2-2,TRBV14,NA,CASSQPILRGLTGELFF,TGTGCCAGCAGCCAGCCCATTTTAAGGGGGCTGACCGGGGAGCTGTTTTTT
TRBD1,TRBJ2-7,TRBV6-6,NA,CASTSTGTGGTEQYF,TGTGCCAGCACCAGTACCGGGACAGGGGGGACCGAGCAGTACTTC
NA,TRBJ2-7,TRBV6-1,NA,CASSPFRGNYEQYF,TGTGCCAGCAGTCCTTTCCGGGGGAACTACGAGCAGTACTTC
NA,TRBJ1-6,TRBV27,NA,CASRGAVLGLGNSPLHF,TGTGCCAGCAGGGGGGCCGTGCTAGGGTTAGGCAATTCACCCCTCCACTTT
NA,TRBJ2-1,TRBV11-1,once,CASSLRNRYNEQFF,TGTGCCAGCAGCTTAAGGAACCGCTACAATGAGCAGTTCTTC
TRBD1,TRBJ1-2,TRBV2,NA,CASRDTGTESPYTF,TGTGCCAGCAGGGACACCGGGACAGAGTCACCCTACACCTTC
TRBD1,TRBJ2-2,TRBV4-1,NA,CASSQGSGTGRDGELFF,TGCGCCAGCAGCCAAGGCTCCGGGACAGGGCGTGACGGGGAGCTGTTTTTT
NA,TRBJ2-3,TRBV6-6,once,CASSYSGVDTQYF,TGTGCCAGCAGTTACTCAGGGGTGGATACGCAGTATTTT
NA,TRBJ1-3,TRBV30,NA,CAWRTLYSGNTIYF,TGTGCCTGGAGGACACTCTACTCTGGAAACACCATATATTTT
TRBD2,TRBJ2-5,TRBV6-5,NA,CASSRVGLAEETQYF,TGTGCCAGCAGTAGGGTGGGACTAGCGGAAGAGACCCAGTACTTC
NA,TRBJ2-5,TRBV2,NA,CASSDQARETQYF,TGTGCCAGCAGTGATCAAGCGAGGGAGACCCAGTACTTC